A selection of T cell receptor beta chains follows, all from one sample in a study of T cell repertoires in aging, cancer and after chemotherapy. TCRdb recomputed calls from the multiplex PCR reads with MiXCR, one row per CDR3 protein. The table lists over 2,500 distinct CDR3 sequences, approximately 42% of them singletons. Sequenced input: blood. All receptors derive from a human donor with a solid tumor. Both conserved end residues are part of each CDR3. A D gene is named only where the DNA matches it firmly. Expanded clones get a size class; other rows say once, few or many, or leave the size out.

TRBV7-2	TRBJ2-7	NA	16	TRBD2	TGTGCCAGCAGCTTAACATTAGCGGGAGTTGGCTACGAGCAGTACTTC	CASSLTLAGVGYEQYF
TRBV6-1	TRBJ1-1	NA	14	TRBD1	TGTGCCAGCAGCGCTATACAGGGGCGCACTGAAGCTTTCTTT	CASSAIQGRTEAFF
TRBV7-2	TRBJ1-2	NA	14	NA	TGTGCCAGCAGCCCGGGGTTTCCCGAACTTGGCTACACCTTC	CASSPGFPELGYTF
TRBV29-1	TRBJ1-1	NA	10	NA	TGCAGCGCGAGGGGGGGGGAAGCTTTCTTT	CSARGGEAFF
TRBV30	TRBJ1-1	NA	11	NA	TGTGCCTGGGGCATGAACACTGAAGCTTTCTTT	CAWGMNTEAFF
TRBV7-9	TRBJ2-7	NA	15	TRBD1	TGTGCCAGCAGCTCTACAGGGGCCCCCCCCTACGAGCAGTACTTC	CASSSTGAPPYEQYF
TRBV12-3/TRBV12-4	TRBJ2-7	few	13	NA	TGTGCCAGCAGTTTAGCGGGAGGCTACGAGCAGTACTTC	CASSLAGGYEQYF
TRBV12-3/TRBV12-4	TRBJ2-2	NA	15	NA	TGTGCCAGCAGTCCAGGGACCCCTTCGACCGGGGAGCTGTTTTTT	CASSPGTPSTGELFF
TRBV7-2	TRBJ2-1	NA	15	TRBD2	TGTGCCAGCAGCTTACCAGGGACTAGCGTCAATGAGCAGTTCTTC	CASSLPGTSVNEQFF
TRBV18	TRBJ1-2	NA	18	NA	TGTGCCAGCTCACCCGGTAGGGGGGGCCGGTCGTTGTACTATGGCTACACCTTC	CASSPGRGGRSLYYGYTF
TRBV7-2	TRBJ1-6	NA	15	TRBD1	TGTGCCAGCAGCTTGGAGGGACAGATTACTTCACCCCTCCACTTT	CASSLEGQITSPLHF
TRBV15	TRBJ2-7	few	15	NA	TGTGCCACCAGCAGAGTCCTCCAGGGATCCTACGAGCAGTACTTC	CATSRVLQGSYEQYF
TRBV12-3/TRBV12-4	TRBJ2-3	NA	16	TRBD1	TGTGCCAGCAGTTTAATGAGGACAGGGTTAACAGATACGCAGTATTTT	CASSLMRTGLTDTQYF
TRBV29-1	TRBJ2-5	NA	13	NA	TGCAGCGTTGGTTTAGGTAGTCTTCAGACCCAGTACTTC	CSVGLGSLQTQYF
TRBV20-1	TRBJ1-3	NA	16	NA	TGCAGTGCTAGCCCCCCGGGGCGGAACTCCGGAAACACCATATATTTT	CSASPPGRNSGNTIYF
TRBV7-2	TRBJ1-5	once	16	TRBD1	TGTGCCAGCAGCCTAAGCGGGACAGGGGGCTTTCAGCCCCAGCATTTT	CASSLSGTGGFQPQHF
TRBV11-2	TRBJ1-1	few	16	NA	TGTGCCAGCAGCAGAGGTGGCAGGGGATCGAACACTGAAGCTTTCTTT	CASSRGGRGSNTEAFF
TRBV28	TRBJ1-1	NA	14	NA	TGTGCCAGCAGTTTCACGACAGGGAACACTGAAGCTTTCTTT	CASSFTTGNTEAFF
TRBV20-1	TRBJ2-7	few	14	NA	TGCAGTGCTAGTCTTCCAGGACGCGACTACGAGCAGTACTTC	CSASLPGRDYEQYF
TRBV30	TRBJ2-3	NA	17	NA	TGTGCCTGGAGCGCACGCCTGGGACTGCAAGGCTCAGATACGCAGTATTTT	CAWSARLGLQGSDTQYF
TRBV5-1	TRBJ2-3	NA	11	NA	TGCGCCAGCAGCCTTACAGATACGCAGTATTTT	CASSLTDTQYF
TRBV20-1	TRBJ1-1	NA	11	NA	TGCAGTGCTAGTGCGGACACTGAAGCTTTCTTT	CSASADTEAFF